The 18 T cell receptor beta chains below all came from one sample that was sequenced in a study of response to subunit inactivated influenza vaccine. Each CDR3 protein gets one entry after TCRdb re-called the RT-PCR reads with MiXCR. Of hundreds of thousands of distinct CDR3 sequences detected, approximately 15% appear once; the ten largest clones hold 5.5% to 8%. Sequenced material: PBMCs from blood, taken 14 to 15 days before vaccination. These TCRs come from a man aged 50-60 years who received an inactivated influenza vaccine.

This clonotype was counted ten times or more. The V gene is TRBV4-3, the J gene TRBJ1-2; D not resolved. The germline V gene encodes CDR1 LGHNA and CDR2 YSLEER. There are 15 residues in the CDR3. Trimming pared 0 bases from V and 5 bases from J, leaving 13 bases between. The CDR3 coding sequence is TGCGCCAGCAGCCAAGAAGACGTCCGAGGGTATGGCTACACCTTC. Amino acids: CASSQEDVRGYGYTF.

The rearrangement uses TRBV13 and TRBJ2-3; 8 bases line up with TRBD2. Losses at the gene ends were 6 bases for V and 3 bases for J; bases not matched to a gene: 5. Germline CDR1 and CDR2: PRHDT and FYEKMQ (reference sequence). This CDR3 contains 14 residues. The CDR3 nucleotides are TGTGCCAGCAGGAGCGGGAGTATAACAGATACGCAGTATTTT. It yields the protein CASRSGSITDTQYF.

This clonotype was seen at least ten times. This chain uses TRBV6-2 or TRBV6-3 with TRBJ2-1; a possible D gene is TRBD1 (5 bases). V dropped 5 bases and J dropped 2 bases, with 7 bases sitting between them. This CDR3 contains 13 residues. Germline-derived CDR1 and CDR2 are MNHEY and SVGEGT. The CDR3 region is CASSTGPYNEQFF. As DNA, the CDR3 is TGTGCCAGCAGTACAGGTCCCTACAATGAGCAGTTCTTC.

At least ten counts were recorded for this clonotype. The gene calls are TRBV9 and TRBJ1-4; the match to TRBD1 covers 8 bases. Germline CDR1 and CDR2: SGDLS and YYNGEE. V shed 0 bases, J shed 5 bases, and the junction held 6 bases outside the gene matches. The CDR3 runs 16 residues. The CDR3 DNA follows: TGTGCCAGCAGCGTAGACCAGGGGGCCAGGAATGAAAAACTGTTTTTT. This encodes CASSVDQGARNEKLFF.

This clonotype occurred a few times. The gene calls are TRBV11-2 and TRBJ2-1; 7 bases fit TRBD1. Trimming removed 6 bases from V and 7 bases from J; junction bases left unmatched: 9. The CDR3 loop spans 14 amino acids. In germline, CDR1 is SGHAT, CDR2 FQNNGV. The CDR3 here is CASSTRGPGNEQFF. The DNA for the CDR3 is TGTGCCAGCAGTACTAGGGGGCCGGGGAATGAGCAGTTCTTC. The whole variable domain, remainder taken from reference TRBV11-2 and TRBJ2-1, is EAGVAQSPRYKIIEKRQSVAFWCNPISGHATLYWYQQILGQGPKLLIQFQNNGVVDDSQLPKDRFSAERLKGVDSTLKIQPAKLEDSAVYLCASSTRGPGNEQFFGPGTRLTVL.

There are a few counts of this clonotype. This chain links TRBV9 with TRBJ2-2; 9 nucleotides match TRBD2. V lost 0 bases, J lost 0 bases, and 6 bases stayed unmatched. The CDR3 is 18 residues long. Looked up from germline, CDR1 is SGDLS and CDR2 is YYNGEE. The CDR3: CASSVEGLASPNTGELFF. The CDR3 DNA reads TGTGCCAGCAGCGTAGAGGGACTAGCTTCCCCGAACACCGGGGAGCTGTTTTTT.

This chain links TRBV19 with TRBJ2-5, with a weak D call TRBD1 (6 bases). This CDR3 is 13 amino acids long. The ends were cut back, 6 bases at V and 4 bases at J, with 12 bases in the middle. The V gene's germline CDR1 is LNHDA and CDR2 SQIVND (reference sequence). CDR3 sequence: CASSPWTVETQYF. The DNA of the CDR3 is TGTGCCAGTAGCCCCTGGACAGTAGAGACCCAGTACTTC. The full variable domain, with the rest looked up from reference TRBV19 and TRBJ2-5, is DGGITQSPKYLFRKEGQNVTLSCEQNLNHDAMYWYRQDPGQGLRLIYYSQIVNDFQKGDIAEGYSVSREKKESFPLTVTSAQKNPTAFYLCASSPWTVETQYFGPGTRLLVL.

This clonotype was seen only a few times. The chain combines TRBV5-1 with TRBJ2-7, with 10 bases identical to TRBD2. Trimming cost V 1 base and J 6 bases; bases outside gene matches: 7. The CDR3 extends over 15 amino acids. Germline V lookup: CDR1 SGHRS, CDR2 YFSETQ. The CDR3 protein is CASSLLASGRGEQYF. The CDR3 DNA follows: TGCGCCAGCAGCTTGCTCGCTAGCGGGAGAGGCGAGCAGTACTTC.

The gene calls are TRBV30 and TRBJ2-3; 7 bases are shared with TRBD2. The V and J ends lost 0 bases and 3 bases, in that order; junction bases with no gene match: 3. The V gene's germline CDR1 is GTSNPN and CDR2 SVGIG (reference sequence). The CDR3 totals 14 residues. The CDR3 region has the DNA TGTGCCTGGAGTGTAGGACTAGAGACAGATACGCAGTATTTT. This gives the protein CAWSVGLETDTQYF.

The chain combines TRBV20-1 with TRBJ2-1; unclear D gene. The germline V and J ends were trimmed by 5 bases and 5 bases, with 16 bases remaining between them. Germline V gene sequence: CDR1 DFQATT, CDR2 SNEGSKA (reference sequence). The CDR3 has 14 residues. This CDR3 is CSARVAPGNNEQFF. The DNA for the CDR3 is TGCAGTGCTCGGGTGGCCCCTGGGAACAATGAGCAGTTCTTC.

Only a few counts were recorded for this clonotype. This rearrangement joins TRBV25-1 to TRBJ2-2; D may be TRBD2 (6 bases). This CDR3 contains 17 residues. Germline V lookup: CDR1 MGHDK, CDR2 SYGVNS. V was cut by 3 bases and J by 6 bases, with 20 bases left in between. CDR3 loop: CASSETSGTYSPGELFF. As DNA, the CDR3 is TGTGCCAGCAGTGAGACCTCCGGGACTTATTCGCCCGGGGAGCTGTTTTTT.

There are a few counts of this clonotype. This chain connects TRBV12-3 or TRBV12-4 to TRBJ2-7; 7 nucleotides match TRBD2. This CDR3 contains 14 residues. Trimming at V came to 1 base and at J to 5 bases, leaving 5 bases not matched to a gene. CDR3 coding DNA: TGTGCCAGCAGTTTAGGGCTAGCGGCCCACGAGCAGTACTTC. This encodes CASSLGLAAHEQYF.

The chain links TRBV5-1 to TRBJ2-3, with 9 bases that match TRBD2. V lost 4 bases, J lost 0 bases, and 12 bases stayed unmatched. The CDR3 totals 18 residues. Germline V gene sequence: CDR1 SGHRS, CDR2 YFSETQ. This CDR3 reads CASSQQTLAGVSTDTQYF. Here the CDR3 DNA reads TGCGCCAGCAGCCAGCAGACCTTAGCGGGGGTCAGCACAGATACGCAGTATTTT.

This clonotype has only a few counts. The CDR3 nucleotides read TGTGCCAGCAGCGCCCCGGACAGCGAAAATGGCTACACCTTC. Translating it yields CASSAPDSENGYTF. The chain joins TRBV5-4 to TRBJ1-2, with D possibly matching TRBD1 (6 bases). Trimming removed 4 bases at V and 6 bases at J, with 16 bases between. The CDR3 length is 14 residues. Germline V CDR1 and CDR2: SGHNT, YYREEE (reference sequence).

This sequence joins TRBV28 and TRBJ1-2, with a possible D match to TRBD1 (6 bases). CDR1 is MDHEN and CDR2 is SYDVKM in the germline V gene. The V end was cut by 5 bases, the J end by 3 bases, with 13 bases between. The CDR3 spans 14 residues. CDR3 loop: CASSNRQAYYGYTF. DNA of the CDR3: TGTGCCAGCAGTAACCGACAGGCTTACTATGGCTACACCTTC.

The chain is built from TRBV28 and TRBJ2-3; a weak D match, TRBD1 (6 bases). The V end lost 6 bases, the J end lost 1 base, and 14 bases lay between the germline ends. The CDR3 runs to 15 residues. The germline V gene encodes CDR1 MDHEN and CDR2 SYDVKM. CDR3 sequence reads: CASSILQGGTDTQYF. CDR3 nucleotides: TGTGCCAGCAGCATCCTACAGGGAGGCACAGATACGCAGTATTTT.

The V gene is TRBV25-1, the J gene TRBJ2-1; 7 bases match TRBD1. The CDR3 runs 15 residues. Germline V gene lookup returns CDR1 MGHDK and CDR2 SYGVNS. V lost 3 bases to trimming and J lost 8 bases; unmatched junction nucleotides: 10. CDR3 protein: CASSDTSYRGDEQFF. CDR3 coding DNA: TGTGCCAGCAGTGACACCAGTTACAGGGGAGATGAGCAGTTCTTC.

A few counts support this clonotype. The rearrangement uses TRBV12-3 or TRBV12-4 and TRBJ2-1, with TRBD2 identical over 8 bases. Trimming cost V 5 bases and J 5 bases; bases outside gene matches: 11. The CDR3 runs to 16 residues. The CDR3 region has the DNA TGTGCCAGCAGTCCCCCTACGGGAGGGCGTAACAATGAGCAGTTCTTC. It specifies CASSPPTGGRNNEQFF.